Presented here are 20 T cell receptor beta chains from one specimen sequenced in a study of blood T cell repertoires in COVID-19. Sequenced by immunoSEQ multiplex PCR; TCRdb stores in-frame clones only, minus some. The sample has a few hundred thousand clones, 85% seen once. The sequenced material came from PBMCs or T cells enriched from blood (not recorded which). The receptors stem from a woman between 50 and 59 years old who had recovered from COVID-19.

In its sample, this clone was seen once. CDR3 protein: CASSSLLAGAYEQYF. The CDR3 DNA reads TGTGCCAGCAGCTCCCTCCTAGCGGGAGCCTACGAGCAGTACTTC. V is TRBV7-9 and J is TRBJ2-7; the match to TRBD2 covers 10 bases. The CDR3 contains 15 residues. Germline loops: CDR1 SEHNR, CDR2 FQNEAQ (reference sequence). Trimming removed 4 bases from V and 2 bases from J; junction bases left unmatched: 5.

V usage is TRBV7-2 and J usage is TRBJ1-6; no definite D call. This CDR3 is built from 12 residues. V was shortened by 2 bases and J by 13 bases, with 9 bases between the two germline ends. The germline V gene has CDR1 SGHTA and CDR2 FQGNSA. In nucleotides, the CDR3 is TGTGCCAGCAGCTTAACCGCTACGCCCCTCCACTTT. As protein: CASSLTATPLHF.

The chain couples TRBV7-9 to TRBJ1-6; no firm D call. Between the trimmed V and J ends, which lost 1 base and 9 bases, there was a span of 13 bases. Germline-derived CDR1 and CDR2 are SEHNR and FQNEAQ (reference sequence). The CDR3 contains 15 residues. CDR3 in amino acids: CASSLGPTRSSPLHF. The CDR3 region has the DNA TGTGCCAGCAGCTTAGGGCCGACTCGGAGTTCACCCCTCCACTTT.

As concerns this clone: Other DNA variants within this sample encode the same CDR3. The chain carries TRBV5-5 and TRBJ1-1, with 7 bases fitting TRBD1. The V gene end was trimmed by 2 bases and the J gene end by 4 bases; junction bases not matched to a gene: 2. The CDR3 length is 13 residues. Per the germline V gene, CDR1 is SGHKS and CDR2 is YYEKEE (reference sequence). The chain's CDR3 is CASSLDRVTEAFF. The CDR3 DNA sequence: TGTGCCAGCAGCTTAGACAGGGTCACTGAAGCTTTCTTT.

The V call is TRBV24-1, the J call TRBJ2-1, with 12 bases that match TRBD1. The germline CDR1 and CDR2 sequences are KGHDR and SFDVKD. This CDR3 has 16 residues. V lost 4 bases to trimming and J lost 5 bases; unmatched junction nucleotides: 5. The CDR3 DNA reads TGTGCCACCAGTGACGGGACAGGGGGCCAAAACAATGAGCAGTTCTTC. Protein product: CATSDGTGGQNNEQFF.

The DNA of the CDR3 is TGTGCCAGCAGTTTGTATAGGAACACTGAAGCTTTCTTT. Its protein product is CASSLYRNTEAFF. The J gene is TRBJ1-1, the V gene TRBV2; D gene ambiguous. There are 13 residues in the CDR3. V lost 5 bases, J lost 1 base, and 8 bases lay in between. Germline values: CDR1 SNHLY, CDR2 FYNNEI.

This rearrangement joins TRBV24-1 to TRBJ2-2; D is ambiguous. V shed 4 bases and J shed 3 bases, with 8 bases lying between them. CDR1 is KGHDR and CDR2 is SFDVKD in the germline V gene. The CDR3 sequence is 14 residues long. As DNA, the CDR3 is TGTGCCACCAGTGACGACTTGTACACCGGGGAGCTGTTTTTT. Amino acids: CATSDDLYTGELFF.

CDR3 nucleotides: TGTGCCAGCAAGCCGGGACAGGAGTACTATGGCTACACCTTC. Translation gives CASKPGQEYYGYTF. This chain joins TRBV6-5 and TRBJ1-2, with 8 positions matching TRBD1. The CDR3 contains 14 residues. The germline gives CDR1 MNHEY, CDR2 SVGAGI. With V trimmed by 7 bases and J by 3 bases, 7 bases remained unmatched.

Here the CDR3 reads CASSRYRGLLDEAFF. DNA for the CDR3: TGTGCCAGTAGTAGATACAGGGGGCTTTTAGATGAAGCTTTCTTT. The chain couples TRBV19 to TRBJ1-1, with 9 bases lining up with TRBD1. J gave up 7 bases and V 4 bases, and 10 bases lay outside the gene matches. The CDR3 loop spans 15 amino acids. In germline, CDR1 is LNHDA, CDR2 SQIVND (reference sequence).

The gene calls are TRBV5-1 and TRBJ2-1; 10 bases map to TRBD2. This CDR3 has 15 amino acids. Germline V gene lookup returns CDR1 SGHRS and CDR2 YFSETQ. Trimming cost V 1 base and J 8 bases; bases outside gene matches: 6. The CDR3 loop reads CASSLRASGSYEQFF. DNA of the CDR3: TGCGCCAGCAGCTTGAGGGCTAGCGGGAGCTATGAGCAGTTCTTC.

The chain joins TRBV5-1 to TRBJ2-7; 11 positions match TRBD1. Germline CDR1 and CDR2: SGHRS and YFSETQ. The CDR3 has 15 residues. V lost 4 bases, J lost 6 bases, and 9 bases stayed unmatched. This chain's CDR3 is CASSPQGGTGGEQYF. The CDR3 DNA reads TGCGCCAGCAGCCCTCAAGGTGGGACAGGGGGCGAGCAGTACTTC.

The chain links TRBV28 to TRBJ1-1, with D possibly being TRBD1 (6 bases). CDR1 is MDHEN and CDR2 is SYDVKM in the germline V gene. Trimming shortened V by 1 base and J by 2 bases, and 14 bases separated the two germline ends. The CDR3 length is 16 residues. The chain's CDR3 is CASSLSGTHVNTEAFF. The CDR3 DNA sequence: TGTGCCAGCAGTTTATCCGGGACACATGTAAACACTGAAGCTTTCTTT.

J is TRBJ1-2 and V is TRBV19, with D perhaps TRBD1 (6 bases). Trimming shortened V by 3 bases and J by 2 bases, and 10 bases separated the two germline ends. This CDR3 comprises 14 residues. Germline V gives CDR1 LNHDA, CDR2 SQIVND (reference sequence). CDR3 nucleotide sequence: TGTGCCAGTAGTATTCTTCAGGGGAACTATGGCTACACCTTC. Protein sequence: CASSILQGNYGYTF.

The rearrangement joins TRBV10-1 to TRBJ1-1, with D possibly TRBD1 on 5 matching bases. This CDR3 has 17 amino acids. V dropped 3 bases and J dropped 1 base, with 18 bases sitting between them. Germline loops: CDR1 WNHNN, CDR2 SYGVQD (reference sequence). The CDR3 protein is CASSDVPFGHANTEAFF. The CDR3 nucleotides are TGCGCCAGCAGTGACGTCCCCTTCGGACATGCGAACACTGAAGCTTTCTTT.

This chain joins TRBV5-4 and TRBJ2-2, with TRBD1 identical over 7 bases. Germline lookup yields CDR1 SGHNT and CDR2 YYREEE (reference sequence). J gave up 1 base and V 6 bases, and 6 bases lay outside the gene matches. The CDR3 sequence is 15 residues long. DNA of the CDR3: TGTGCCAGCAAATCCGGGACAGTGAACACCGGGGAGCTGTTTTTT. Its protein is CASKSGTVNTGELFF.

J is TRBJ1-1 and V is TRBV7-9; 8 bases are a match to TRBD1. This CDR3 region has 13 residues. The V segment lost 4 bases and the J segment 10 bases; nucleotides outside the gene matches: 8. Germline values: CDR1 SEHNR, CDR2 FQNEAQ (reference sequence). The CDR3: CASSSIDRGAAFF. CDR3 in DNA: TGTGCCAGCAGCTCAATAGACAGGGGCGCAGCTTTCTTT.

J is TRBJ1-2 and V is TRBV5-4; D possibly corresponds to TRBD1 (6 bases). V was shortened by 4 bases and J by 4 bases, with 11 bases between the two germline ends. Per germline, CDR1 SGHNT and CDR2 YYREEE (reference sequence). The length of the CDR3 is 13 residues. The CDR3 DNA follows: TGTGCCAGCAGCAACAGGGTTTCCTATGGCTACACCTTC. It is translated as CASSNRVSYGYTF.

The chain couples TRBV9 to TRBJ1-3; 8 nucleotides agree with TRBD1. The CDR3 runs to 17 residues. CDR1 and CDR2 (germline): SGDLS, YYNGEE. After removal of 1 base from V and 2 bases from J, the junction contained 8 bases not matched to a gene. The CDR3 sequence: CASSVSGQGIAGNTIYF. The CDR3 coding sequence is TGTGCCAGCAGCGTATCAGGACAGGGTATAGCTGGAAACACCATATATTTT.

This rearrangement joins TRBV7-9 to TRBJ1-6, with TRBD1 as a possible D gene (5 bases). V was clipped by 4 bases and J by 9 bases, with 19 bases between them. The CDR3 has 16 residues. In germline, CDR1 is SEHNR, CDR2 FQNEAQ (reference sequence). The CDR3 DNA follows: TGTGCCAGCAGCTCCGGACCGACAGTCGATACTTCACCCCTCCACTTT. It is translated as CASSSGPTVDTSPLHF. Using reference TRBV7-9 and TRBJ1-6 for the parts outside the CDR3, the full variable domain is DTGVSQNPRHKITKRGQNVTFRCDPISEHNRLYWYRQTLGQGPEFLTYFQNEAQLEKSRLLSDRFSAERPKGSFSTLEIQRTEQGDSAMYLCASSSGPTVDTSPLHFGNGTRLTVT.

The DNA for the CDR3 is TGTGCCGGGAAGGACAGGGCTTCCTACGAGCAGTACTTC. It translates to CAGKDRASYEQYF. The chain recombines TRBV30 with TRBJ2-7; the match to TRBD1 covers 8 bases. Germline V gene sequence: CDR1 GTSNPN, CDR2 SVGIG (reference sequence). With V trimmed by 8 bases and J by 1 base, 7 bases remained unmatched. This CDR3 contains 13 residues.